This is a list of T cell receptor beta chains from one sample in a study of blood T cell repertoires in COVID-19. This table comes from immunoSEQ multiplex PCR, and its TCRdb copy is limited to in-frame clones, with some not included. Of around 150,000 clones detected, roughly 90% appear once; the ten largest clones hold approximately 2%. The sample consisted of peripheral blood. These receptors were taken from a man younger than 35 with acute or convalescent COVID-19. Both conserved end residues are part of each CDR3. The D gene is left open where the match is weak. Expanded clones are given a class, and other clones once, few, many or no size at all.

>.|TRBV30|TRBJ1-2|.|13
TGTGCCTGGAGTCAAGCTAATAACTATGGCTACACCTTC
CAWSQANNYGYTF
>TRBD1|TRBV4-1|TRBJ1-1|.|15
TGCGCCAGCATCCACTGGGGACAGAAGAACACTGAAGCTTTCTTT
CASIHWGQKNTEAFF
>.|TRBV28|TRBJ2-5|.|14
TGTGCCAGCAGTCCAGACCGGAGGCAAGAGACCCAGTACTTC
CASSPDRRQETQYF
>.|TRBV5-5|TRBJ1-1|.|12
TGTGCCAGCAGCTTCTGGAACACTGAAGCTTTCTTT
CASSFWNTEAFF
>.|TRBV29-1|TRBJ1-2|.|15
TGCAGCGTTGGCCCCGAGGAGGGCCGCTTTTATGGCTACACCTTC
CSVGPEEGRFYGYTF
>TRBD1|TRBV19|TRBJ1-2|once|15
TGTGCCCCTAGGGCCCGACAGGGGGGAGACTATGGCTACACCTTC
CAPRARQGGDYGYTF
>.|TRBV30|TRBJ1-3|.|14
TGTGCCTGGAGTGTTGGGCCATCTGGAAACACCATATATTTT
CAWSVGPSGNTIYF
>TRBD1|TRBV19|TRBJ1-1|.|14
TGTGCCAGTGCGAGAGACAGGGTGGGCACTGAAGCTTTCTTT
CASARDRVGTEAFF
>TRBD2|TRBV4-1|TRBJ2-1|.|17
TGCGCCAGCAGCCAAGAATTTGACACTAGCGGGGAAAATGAGCAGTTCTTC
CASSQEFDTSGENEQFF
>.|TRBV24-1|TRBJ1-2|.|14
TGTGCCACCAGTGATTCTACAGGCAACTATGGCTACACCTTC
CATSDSTGNYGYTF
>TRBD1|TRBV2|TRBJ2-1|.|16
TGTGCCAGCAGTCTCGGGACAGGGGGCACCTACAATGAGCAGTTCTTC
CASSLGTGGTYNEQFF
>TRBD1|TRBV7-9|TRBJ2-1|.|15
TGTGCCAGCAGCTTAGGGGGTGACAGGGACAATGAGCAGTTCTTC
CASSLGGDRDNEQFF
>.|TRBV6-5|TRBJ1-2|.|13
TGTGCCAGCAGTTTGAGCGGTCGGGGAGGCTACACCTTC
CASSLSGRGGYTF
>.|TRBV28|TRBJ1-5|once|14
TGTGCCAGCAGAGCAGGGTTTGGCAATCAGCCCCAGCATTTT
CASRAGFGNQPQHF
>TRBD2|TRBV28|TRBJ2-2|.|18
TGTGCCAGCAGTTTCTGGCTAGCGGGAGGGCAGGGCACCGGGGAGCTGTTTTTT
CASSFWLAGGQGTGELFF
>.|TRBV3-1/TRBV3-2|TRBJ1-3|.|17
TGTGCCAGCAGCCACCAACTTGGACAGAGCACTGGAAACACCATATATTTT
CASSHQLGQSTGNTIYF
>.|TRBV15|TRBJ1-1|.|14
TGTGCCACCAGTCTTAGGACAGCGAACACTGAAGCTTTCTTT
CATSLRTANTEAFF
>.|TRBV10-2|TRBJ2-6|.|16
TGCGCCAGCAGGGATTCCGGGACAACGGGGGCCAACGTCCTGACTTTC
CASRDSGTTGANVLTF
>.|TRBV19|TRBJ2-7|.|17
TGTGCCAGTAGTCCCTCGACAGGCAACCCTTTGTCCTACGAGCAGTACTTC
CASSPSTGNPLSYEQYF
>TRBD2|TRBV18|TRBJ2-1|.|16
TGTGCCAGCTCACCTTCACTAGCGGGACAAGGGAATGAGCAGTTCTTC
CASSPSLAGQGNEQFF
>TRBD1|TRBV11-2|TRBJ1-1|.|14
TGTGCCAGCAGCCCCGACAGGGGGGGCACTGAAGCTTTCTTT
CASSPDRGGTEAFF